The 17 T cell receptor beta chains in this list originate from one sample, sequenced in a study of cytomegalovirus exposure and HLA in healthy donors. The PCR was carried out with 60 Vbeta primers and 13 Jbeta primers. Using immunoSEQ multiplex PCR, the repertoire was profiled, and TCRdb retains in-frame clones only, with some absent. The table has around 100,000 clones, roughly 70% seen once; the top ten hold approximately 0.9%. The source material was PBMCs. The source is a woman younger than 45 in good health and CMV-seronegative.

Note on this clone: The germline gene is not matched at one end of the junction; a read error may be the cause. This chain links TRBV7-9 with TRBJ1-1; D unresolved. The CDR3 sequence is 12 residues long. Germline V gene lookup returns CDR1 SEHNR and CDR2 FQNEAQ (reference sequence). The CDR3 nucleotides read TGTTCCAGCAGCTTATCGAGCACTGAAGCTTTCTTT. This translates into CSSSLSSTEAFF.

This clone has only one observation. The chain recombines TRBV30 with TRBJ2-3; the match to TRBD2 covers 8 bases. J gave up 4 bases and V 2 bases, and 5 bases lay outside the gene matches. The germline gives CDR1 GTSNPN, CDR2 SVGIG (reference sequence). This CDR3 has 14 residues. The CDR3 reads CAWSLGGGSDTQYF. The CDR3 DNA sequence: TGTGCCTGGAGTCTAGGCGGGGGGTCAGATACGCAGTATTTT.

This clone was seen a single time. The J gene is TRBJ2-2, the V gene TRBV30, with 9 bases fitting TRBD1. Trimming cost V 4 bases and J 5 bases; bases outside gene matches: 2. CDR1 GTSNPN and CDR2 SVGIG come from the germline V gene (reference sequence). The CDR3 length is 13 residues. CDR3 amino acids: CAWKGQGTGELFF. The CDR3 nucleotides are TGTGCCTGGAAGGGACAGGGAACCGGGGAGCTGTTTTTT.

The chain has TRBV5-1 and TRBJ1-2, with 9 bases identical to TRBD1. There are 15 residues in the CDR3. V lost 4 bases and J lost 6; bases outside the gene matches: 10. Germline lookup yields CDR1 SGHRS and CDR2 YFSETQ. CDR3: CASSQKNWTGDGYTF. In DNA, the CDR3 is TGCGCCAGCAGCCAAAAAAACTGGACAGGGGATGGCTACACCTTC.

This sequence joins TRBV6-5 and TRBJ1-2; TRBD1 aligns across 8 bases. CDR1 and CDR2 (germline): MNHEY, SVGAGI. The ends lost 6 bases at V and 3 bases at J; junction bases unmatched: 9. The CDR3 runs 15 residues. CDR3 loop: CASSPAGDRYYGYTF. CDR3 sequence (DNA): TGTGCCAGCAGCCCGGCGGGGGACAGGTACTATGGCTACACCTTC.

CDR3 sequence: CASSLSSGALTDTQYF. The CDR3 DNA is TGTGCCAGCAGCTTAAGCAGCGGGGCCCTCACAGATACGCAGTATTTT. The rearrangement uses TRBV11-2 and TRBJ2-3; 7 bases fit TRBD2. This CDR3 region has 16 residues. Germline CDR1 is SGHAT and CDR2 is FQNNGV. The V gene end was trimmed by 2 bases and the J gene end by 2 bases; junction bases not matched to a gene: 7. Variable domain in full (rest from reference TRBV11-2 and TRBJ2-3): EAGVAQSPRYKIIEKRQSVAFWCNPISGHATLYWYQQILGQGPKLLIQFQNNGVVDDSQLPKDRFSAERLKGVDSTLKIQPAKLEDSAVYLCASSLSSGALTDTQYFGPGTRLTVL.

The chain couples TRBV7-6 to TRBJ2-2; 12 nucleotides align to TRBD2. Trimming cost V 8 bases and J 7 bases; bases outside gene matches: 8. The CDR3 is 15 amino acids. Germline-derived CDR1 and CDR2 are SGHVS and FNYEAQ. The DNA of the CDR3 is TGTGCCAGCTTCCTCGGACTAGCGGGGAGCGGGGAGCTGTTTTTT. Protein product: CASFLGLAGSGELFF.

V is TRBV10-3 and J is TRBJ1-3; no clear D. The CDR3 length is 16 residues. Germline lookup yields CDR1 ENHRY and CDR2 SYGVKD. Trimming cost V 5 bases and J 0 bases, with 14 bases left between them. DNA for the CDR3: TGTGCCATCAGTTCGATTATTCTGAGCTCTGGAAACACCATATATTTT. Translation: CAISSIILSSGNTIYF.

The V call is TRBV5-1, the J call TRBJ1-1; the D gene is possibly TRBD1 (5 bases). The CDR3 is 14 residues long. The germline V gene encodes CDR1 SGHRS and CDR2 YFSETQ. V was clipped by 1 base and J by 0 bases, with 7 bases between them. The CDR3, as DNA: TGCGCCAGCAGCTTGAGACAGCTGAACACTGAAGCTTTCTTT. Encoded protein: CASSLRQLNTEAFF.

CDR3 in amino acids: CASRTGRDCEAFF. The CDR3, as DNA: TGTGCCAGCAGGACGGGACGGGACTGCGAAGCTTTCTTT. This rearrangement joins TRBV6-1 to TRBJ1-1; a weak D match, TRBD1 (5 bases). This CDR3 is 13 amino acids long. V was trimmed by 6 bases and J by 8 bases, leaving 16 bases between them. Germline CDR1 is MNHNS and CDR2 is SASEGT.

This chain joins TRBV19 and TRBJ2-2; a possible D gene is TRBD1 (5 bases). Between the trimmed V and J ends, which lost 5 bases and 6 bases, there was a span of 16 bases. In germline, CDR1 is LNHDA, CDR2 SQIVND (reference sequence). The CDR3 runs 15 residues. The CDR3 DNA is TGTGCCAGTAGTTCAGGGCAGGTTGCATCCGGGGAGCTGTTTTTT. Residues: CASSSGQVASGELFF.

The J gene is TRBJ1-1, the V gene TRBV4-1; D call uncertain. Germline CDR1 MGHRA, CDR2 YSYEKL. Trimming took off 1 base at V and 4 bases at J, with 10 bases between the two ends. This CDR3 contains 14 residues. CDR3 bases: TGCGCCAGCAGCCAAGGCGGCCTCGTCACTGAAGCTTTCTTT. Translating it yields CASSQGGLVTEAFF.

The chain carries TRBV29-1 and TRBJ2-1; perhaps TRBD2 as D (5 bases). This CDR3 spans 15 amino acids. Trimming shortened V by 7 bases and J by 10 bases, and 26 bases separated the two germline ends. Germline CDR1 reads SQVTM; CDR2 reads ANQGSEA. The CDR3 bases are TGCAGCGCTACCAAAGGGAGTACCCCCTCATGGGAGCAGTTCTTC. Its protein product is CSATKGSTPSWEQFF.

The rearrangement uses TRBV12-5 and TRBJ1-2; 7 nucleotides match TRBD1. V lost 6 bases and J lost 3; bases outside the gene matches: 4. The CDR3 has 13 residues. The germline V gene has CDR1 LGHNT and CDR2 FRNRAP. The CDR3 sequence: CASGPGGDYGYTF. The CDR3 DNA is TGTGCTAGTGGCCCAGGGGGTGACTATGGCTACACCTTC.

The chain carries TRBV27 and TRBJ2-3, with D maybe TRBD1 (6 bases). The CDR3 has 13 amino acids. Germline CDR1 and CDR2: MNHEY and SMNVEV (reference sequence). Trimming left V 8 bases short and J 4 bases short, with 13 bases between. CDR3 nucleotide sequence: TGTGCCAGCCAAATGCACAGGGCAGATACGCAGTATTTT. Translation gives CASQMHRADTQYF.

The rearrangement uses TRBV7-2 and TRBJ2-7, with TRBD1 matching over 7 bases. The CDR3 has 15 amino acids. Germline CDR1 is SGHTA and CDR2 is FQGNSA. V gave up 0 bases and J gave up 4 bases; unmatched junction bases: 6. The CDR3 DNA is TGTGCCAGCAGCTTAGCTGCGACAGGGTCGTACGAGCAGTACTTC. Translation: CASSLAATGSYEQYF.

The chain couples TRBV4-1 to TRBJ2-7; possible D gene TRBD2, 6 bases. The germline CDR1 and CDR2 sequences are MGHRA and YSYEKL. The ends were cut back, 0 bases at V and 2 bases at J, with 14 bases in the middle. The CDR3 has 16 amino acids. CDR3 DNA sequence: TGCGCCAGCAGCCAAGAGAAGCGGAGGGAAACCTACGAGCAGTACTTC. The encoded protein is CASSQEKRRETYEQYF.